This TCR beta chain was observed in a study of blood T cell repertoires in COVID-19. Details on this clone: The identical CDR3 is also encoded by other nucleotide sequences in the sample.

Between the trimmed V and J ends, which lost 5 bases and 4 bases, there was a span of 8 bases. The CDR3 spans 12 residues. Looked up from germline, CDR1 is SEHNR and CDR2 is FQNEAQ (reference sequence). Sequencing was performed with immunoSEQ multiplex PCR; in TCRdb, only in-frame clones are kept and a portion is missing. The sample has about 160,000 clones, more than 70% seen once. Specimen: PBMCs or T cells enriched from blood (not recorded which). The origin of this receptor is a man aged 35 to 55 who had recovered from COVID-19. V and J are TRBV7-9 and TRBJ1-2; TRBD1 might be the D (5 bases). The CDR3 spells CASSLDSYGYTF. The CDR3 DNA reads TGTGCCAGCAGCCTTGACAGCTATGGCTACACCTTC.